The TCR beta chain under discussion was sequenced for a study of blood T cell repertoires in COVID-19. Study background: COVID-19 samples from acute and convalescent phases originated in the United States, Italy and Spain. In each case, the material was cDNA or gDNA derived from T cells, B-cell-depleted T cells, or PBMCs.

The repertoire was sequenced with immunoSEQ multiplex PCR; TCRdb's copy has only in-frame clones and lacks some. The sample lists under 250,000 clones; roughly 82% were seen once. This CDR3 is 13 amino acids long. Germline CDR1 reads WSHSY; CDR2 reads SAAADI. V shed 7 bases and J 1 base; nucleotides not matched to a gene: 3. What was sequenced was peripheral blood. J is TRBJ1-1 and V is TRBV10-2, with TRBD1 identical over 7 bases. This TCR derives from a human donor in a cohort sampled during active COVID-19. The CDR3 DNA reads as TGCGCCAGCATGACAGGGCCGAACACTGAAGCTTTCTTT. As protein: CASMTGPNTEAFF.